A selection of T cell receptor beta chains follows, all from one sample in a study of blood T cells in healthy people across ages. One entry per CDR3 protein, called by TCRdb with MiXCR from the 5' RACE reads. Of 1.5 million to 2 million distinct CDR3 sequences listed, about 50% are singletons. Sequenced: blood. The receptors originated from a woman aged 40 to 55 in good health. Both conserved end residues are part of each CDR3. The D gene is left open where the match is weak. Only some rows state a clone size, as once, few, many or a class for expanded clones.

.	TRBV25-1	TRBJ2-4	.	TGTGCCAGCAGTGAAGGGGGACGGCCCAAAAACATTCAGTACTTC	CASSEGGRPKNIQYF
once	TRBV20-1	TRBJ1-3	.	TGCAGTGCTAGAGATCAGTTGACCTCCTCTGGAAACACCATATATTTT	CSARDQLTSSGNTIYF
.	TRBV7-2	TRBJ2-1	TRBD2	TGTGCCAGCAGCCGCCCGGGACTAGCGGGGGGAAGCGATGAGCAGTTCTTC	CASSRPGLAGGSDEQFF
many	TRBV25-1	TRBJ1-2	.	TGTGCCAGCAGTGAAACCGATAGAAACTATGGCTACACCTTC	CASSETDRNYGYTF
few	TRBV6-5	TRBJ2-1	.	TGTGCCAGCAGAAGACCGGGATTAGGGGGTGAGCAGTTCTTC	CASRRPGLGGEQFF
once	TRBV4-2	TRBJ2-3	TRBD2	TGTGCCAGCAGCTTTCCAGCGGGGGGTGGGGGCACAGATACGCAGTATTTT	CASSFPAGGGGTDTQYF
few	TRBV5-6	TRBJ2-4	.	TGTGCCAGCAGCCCCACGGCGGGAGCCAAAAACATTCAGTACTTC	CASSPTAGAKNIQYF
.	TRBV15	TRBJ2-5	.	TGTGCCACCAGCAGAGATTCCTACGACGGATACCAAGAGACCCAGTACTTC	CATSRDSYDGYQETQYF
few	TRBV4-2	TRBJ1-2	TRBD1	TGTGCCAGCAGCCAAGATGAGACAGGGGGTAACTATGGCTACACCTTC	CASSQDETGGNYGYTF
.	TRBV7-3	TRBJ2-2	TRBD1	TGTGCCCGCAGCGTTACAGGGGAGAACACCGGGGAGCTGTTTTTT	CARSVTGENTGELFF
.	TRBV29-1	TRBJ2-5	.	TGCAGCGTTGAACCCCACAGGGCCGGTGAGCAGTACTTC	CSVEPHRAGEQYF
.	TRBV4-3	TRBJ2-7	TRBD1	TGCGCCAGCAGCCAAGATGACAGGGAAGCCGGGCAGTACTTC	CASSQDDREAGQYF
few	TRBV7-2	TRBJ2-7	TRBD2	TGTGCCAGCAGCTTAGGGGGCGGGGGAATCGAGCAGTACTTC	CASSLGGGGIEQYF
.	TRBV4-3	TRBJ2-3	TRBD2	TGCGCCAGCAGCATGACTAGCGGCGCAGATACGCAGTATTTT	CASSMTSGADTQYF
few	TRBV3-1	TRBJ2-1	.	TGTGCCAGCAGCCAAATGACTAGAGCCAATGAGCAGTTCTTC	CASSQMTRANEQFF
.	TRBV7-9	TRBJ1-1	.	TGTGCCAGCAGCTTTAGGTCTACAGGGCAGGCTGAAGCTTTCTTT	CASSFRSTGQAEAFF
.	TRBV5-1	TRBJ1-2	.	TGCGCCTCTAACGGGGGCTATGGCTACACCTTC	CASNGGYGYTF
.	TRBV4-3	TRBJ2-4	TRBD2	TGCGCCAGCAGCCAAAGGCTAGCGGGGGCTACGGTAGCCAAAAACATTCAGTACTTC	CASSQRLAGATVAKNIQYF
few	TRBV29-1	TRBJ1-2	.	TGCAGCGTTGATGAGTCTCTCGGCTACACCTTC	CSVDESLGYTF
.	TRBV20-1	TRBJ2-3	.	TGCAGTGCTAGAGTTAACCCACAGGATACGCAGTATTTT	CSARVNPQDTQYF
many	TRBV29-1	TRBJ2-7	TRBD1	TGCAGCGTTACTCCGGGACAGGATTACGAGCAGTACTTC	CSVTPGQDYEQYF
.	TRBV7-9	TRBJ2-6	TRBD1	TGTGCCAGCAGCTGCCGGGCCGGGACAGTGATCTCTGGGGCCAACGTCCTGACTTTC	CASSCRAGTVISGANVLTF
.	TRBV4-3	TRBJ2-4	.	TGCGCCAGCAGCCAAGTGGAAGGTTTCGGAGAGACCCGGTACTTC	CASSQVEGFGETRYF
.	TRBV7-9	TRBJ2-7	.	TGTGCCAGCAGCTCGTACACAGGCGCTAACGAGCAGTACTTC	CASSSYTGANEQYF
few	TRBV20-1	TRBJ2-5	TRBD2	TGCAGTGTCCCAGGTCCGGGACTAGCAGAGACCCAGTACTTC	CSVPGPGLAETQYF
.	TRBV12-3/TRBV12-4	TRBJ2-7	TRBD1	TGTGCCAGCAGTTTTAGCAGGGGGCACTACGAGCAGTACTTC	CASSFSRGHYEQYF
few	TRBV20-1	TRBJ1-2	TRBD1	TGCAGTGCCAGCCCCAACAGGGGGCCATATGGCTACACCTTC	CSASPNRGPYGYTF
.	TRBV25-1	TRBJ1-1	.	TGTGCCAGCAGTGTTAATATCAGGACATTGAACACTGAAGCTTTCTTT	CASSVNIRTLNTEAFF